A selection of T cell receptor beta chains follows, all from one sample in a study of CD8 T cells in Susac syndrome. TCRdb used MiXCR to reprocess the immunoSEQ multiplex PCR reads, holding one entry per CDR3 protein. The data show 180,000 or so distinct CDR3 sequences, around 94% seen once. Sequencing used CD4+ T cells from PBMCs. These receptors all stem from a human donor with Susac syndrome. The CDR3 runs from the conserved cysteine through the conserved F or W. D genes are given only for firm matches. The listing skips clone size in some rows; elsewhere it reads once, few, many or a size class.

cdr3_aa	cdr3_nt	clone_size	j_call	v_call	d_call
CAWSYRGLGANVLTF	TGTGCCTGGAGTTACAGGGGGCTTGGGGCCAACGTCCTGACTTTC	-	TRBJ2-6	TRBV30	TRBD1
CASSLAGTSGESYEQYF	TGTGCCAGCAGCTTAGCCGGAACTAGCGGGGAGAGCTACGAGCAGTACTTC	-	TRBJ2-7	TRBV7-9	TRBD2
CASTGQGQTEAFF	TGTGCCAGCACCGGACAGGGGCAAACTGAAGCTTTCTTT	once	TRBJ1-1	TRBV5-4	TRBD1
CASSLVRGTRRDEQYF	TGTGCCAGCAGCTTGGTTCGAGGGACTCGGCGCGACGAGCAGTACTTC	-	TRBJ2-7	TRBV5-5	-
CASSQYFRQQATRNTEAFF	TGTGCCAGCAGCCAATATTTTCGCCAGCAAGCTACACGGAACACTGAAGCTTTCTTT	-	TRBJ1-1	TRBV16	-
CAWSKGANTEAFF	TGTGCCTGGAGTAAGGGGGCAAACACTGAAGCTTTCTTT	-	TRBJ1-1	TRBV30	TRBD1
CASSQAGGRPYEQYF	TGTGCCAGCAGCCAAGCGGGAGGGAGGCCCTACGAGCAGTACTTC	few	TRBJ2-7	TRBV3-1	TRBD2
CSARALASGRGNTGELFF	TGCAGTGCTAGAGCCCTCGCTAGCGGGAGGGGGAACACCGGGGAGCTGTTTTTT	-	TRBJ2-2	TRBV20-1	TRBD2
CASSQGRNIQYF	TGTGCCAGCAGCCAGGGTCGGAACATTCAGTACTTC	-	TRBJ2-4	TRBV3-1	-
CASSLVDVAFF	TGTGCCAGCAGCTTGGTGGACGTTGCTTTCTTT	few	TRBJ1-1	TRBV7-8	-
CASSFGLRGNEQFF	TGCGCCAGCAGCTTTGGCCTGAGAGGGAATGAGCAGTTCTTC	-	TRBJ2-1	TRBV5-1	-
CSASGPREAFF	TGCAGTGCTAGTGGTCCCAGGGAGGCTTTCTTT	-	TRBJ1-1	TRBV20-1	-
CAISEAEGVAFF	TGTGCCATCAGTGAGGCCGAGGGAGTAGCTTTCTTT	-	TRBJ1-1	TRBV10-3	-
CASSLGGSGNQPQHF	TGTGCCAGCAGTTTAGGGGGGTCAGGCAATCAGCCCCAGCATTTT	-	TRBJ1-5	TRBV12-3/TRBV12-4	-
CASSASDRGSDIQYF	TGTGCCAGCAGCGCCTCGGACAGGGGTTCAGACATTCAGTACTTC	-	TRBJ2-4	TRBV11-3	TRBD1
CASSEFAGRGSNTGELFF	TGTGCCAGCAGTGAATTTGCTGGTCGCGGATCGAACACCGGGGAGCTGTTTTTT	-	TRBJ2-2	TRBV2	-
CASSQDEEGRRAFF	TGCGCCAGCAGCCAAGATGAGGAGGGCAGGAGGGCTTTCTTT	-	TRBJ1-1	TRBV4-1	-
CASSPPDQPQHF	TGTGCCAGCTCACCACCGGATCAGCCCCAGCATTTT	-	TRBJ1-5	TRBV18	-
CASSFDRGPNSPLHF	TGTGCCAGCAGCTTTGATCGAGGCCCCAATTCACCCCTCCACTTT	-	TRBJ1-6	TRBV5-4	-
CASSSPGTSYNEQFF	TGTGCCAGCAGCTCCCCCGGGACTAGCTACAATGAGCAGTTCTTC	once	TRBJ2-1	TRBV7-9	TRBD2
CASSIGTSGGNEQFF	TGTGCCAGCAGTATCGGGACTAGCGGCGGAAATGAGCAGTTCTTC	-	TRBJ2-1	TRBV28	TRBD2
CASRGGSKGYTF	TGTGCCAGCAGGGGGGGAAGTAAGGGCTACACCTTC	-	TRBJ1-2	TRBV2	-
CASSPAGTENYGYTF	TGTGCCAGCAGTCCAGCCGGGACAGAGAACTATGGCTACACCTTC	-	TRBJ1-2	TRBV27	TRBD1
CASSFRRSGSYEQYF	TGTGCCAGCAGCTTCCGTCGTAGCGGGAGCTACGAGCAGTACTTC	-	TRBJ2-7	TRBV5-4	TRBD2
CASSMGQRYNEQFF	TGTGCCAGCAGTATGGGACAGAGATACAATGAGCAGTTCTTC	-	TRBJ2-1	TRBV28	TRBD1
CASFLTGGAFSLNYGYTF	TGTGCCAGCTTCCTGACAGGGGGCGCATTTTCTCTTAACTATGGCTACACCTTC	-	TRBJ1-2	TRBV28	TRBD1
CASSFGTSSDTQYF	TGTGCCAGCAGCTTCGGGACTAGCTCAGATACGCAGTATTTT	-	TRBJ2-3	TRBV9	TRBD2
CASRLSTGASEGTEAFF	TGCGCCAGCAGGCTCTCCACAGGGGCCAGTGAAGGGACTGAAGCTTTCTTT	-	TRBJ1-1	TRBV5-1	TRBD1
CSARSSGRPYNEQFF	TGCAGTGCTAGATCTAGCGGGAGACCCTACAATGAGCAGTTCTTC	-	TRBJ2-1	TRBV20-1	TRBD2
CASTSGDKAYEQYF	TGTGCCAGCACTTCGGGGGACAAAGCCTACGAGCAGTACTTC	-	TRBJ2-7	TRBV28	-
CASSQGGGEEKLFF	TGTGCCAGCAGTCAAGGGGGAGGAGAAGAAAAACTGTTTTTT	-	TRBJ1-4	TRBV2	-
CASSYSGLGQETQYF	TGTGCCAGCAGTTACTCCGGCTTAGGCCAAGAGACCCAGTACTTC	-	TRBJ2-5	TRBV28	-
CASRGAATSEQFF	TGTGCCAGCAGGGGAGCGGCGACCAGCGAGCAGTTCTTC	few	TRBJ2-1	TRBV6-1	-
CASSRWGLAGGQETQYF	TGTGCCAGCAGCCGTTGGGGACTAGCGGGGGGCCAAGAGACCCAGTACTTC	-	TRBJ2-5	TRBV12-3/TRBV12-4	TRBD2
CAWSVQVGNIQYF	TGTGCCTGGAGTGTTCAGGTGGGGAACATTCAGTACTTC	-	TRBJ2-4	TRBV30	-
CASSTGSVAGYNEQFF	TGTGCCAGCAGCACAGGGTCGGTAGCGGGATACAATGAGCAGTTCTTC	-	TRBJ2-1	TRBV5-4	TRBD2
CASSIYRDTGELFF	TGTGCCAGCAGCATTTATCGGGACACCGGGGAGCTGTTTTTT	-	TRBJ2-2	TRBV28	-
CSARVRGSSYEQYF	TGCAGTGCTAGAGTAAGGGGCTCCTCCTACGAGCAGTACTTC	-	TRBJ2-7	TRBV20-1	-
CASSQGPNTEAFF	TGTGCCAGTAGTCAGGGGCCGAACACTGAAGCTTTCTTT	few	TRBJ1-1	TRBV14	-
CAWSPRKGANTEAFF	TGTGCCTGGAGTCCCCGTAAGGGGGCGAACACTGAAGCTTTCTTT	-	TRBJ1-1	TRBV30	TRBD1
CASSPLARGEDTYYGYTF	TGTGCCAGCAGTCCACTTGCGAGGGGGGAAGATACTTACTATGGCTACACCTTC	-	TRBJ1-2	TRBV27	-
CASSQVIGRNEQFF	TGTGCCAGCAGCCAGGTAATCGGTAGAAACGAGCAGTTCTTC	-	TRBJ2-1	TRBV14	-
CSVPGQINTGELFF	TGCAGCGTACCGGGACAGATTAACACCGGGGAGCTGTTTTTT	-	TRBJ2-2	TRBV29-1	TRBD1
CASRAGQVAKNIQYF	TGTGCCAGCAGAGCCGGACAGGTAGCCAAAAACATTCAGTACTTC	-	TRBJ2-4	TRBV12-3/TRBV12-4	TRBD1
CASSAEGLAVIGELFF	TGCGCCAGCAGCGCCGAGGGACTAGCAGTAATCGGGGAGCTGTTTTTT	-	TRBJ2-2	TRBV5-1	TRBD2
CASSRLGAANEQYF	TGTGCTAGCAGCAGACTAGGGGCGGCCAACGAGCAGTACTTC	-	TRBJ2-7	TRBV7-7	-
CASRTPQRNTEAFF	TGTGCCAGCAGGACACCACAGAGGAACACTGAAGCTTTCTTT	-	TRBJ1-1	TRBV11-2	-
CASSMGRGAGQPQHF	TGTGCCAGTAGTATGGGGAGAGGGGCCGGTCAGCCCCAGCATTTT	once	TRBJ1-5	TRBV19	-
CSVDGADTEAFF	TGCAGCGTTGATGGGGCAGACACTGAAGCTTTCTTT	once	TRBJ1-1	TRBV29-1	-
CSVETVNYEQYF	TGCAGCGTTGAGACAGTCAACTACGAGCAGTACTTC	-	TRBJ2-7	TRBV29-1	-
CASQSGKTYNEQFF	TGTGCCTCTCAGTCAGGGAAAACATACAATGAGCAGTTCTTC	-	TRBJ2-1	TRBV30	-
CASSRTSGGTEAFF	TGTGCCAGCAGCCGAACATCCGGAGGGACTGAAGCTTTCTTT	-	TRBJ1-1	TRBV7-3	-
CASTYMDRDGYTF	TGTGCCAGCACCTACATGGACAGGGATGGCTACACCTTC	-	TRBJ1-2	TRBV18	TRBD1
CASSQDRGDGPLDTQYF	TGTGCCAGCAGCCAAGATAGGGGGGACGGGCCGCTTGATACGCAGTATTTT	-	TRBJ2-3	TRBV3-1	-
CASSPGGSDTEAFF	TGTGCCAGCAGCCCAGGGGGATCGGACACTGAAGCTTTCTTT	-	TRBJ1-1	TRBV6-5	TRBD1
CSVDPGGPVNTEAFF	TGCAGCGTTGATCCCGGGGGACCTGTGAACACTGAAGCTTTCTTT	-	TRBJ1-1	TRBV29-1	-
CASSSYQGNGSPLHF	TGTGCCAGCAGTTCCTACCAGGGGAACGGTTCACCCCTCCACTTT	-	TRBJ1-6	TRBV28	-
CAWRNSGYTF	TGTGCCTGGAGAAACAGCGGCTACACCTTC	-	TRBJ1-2	TRBV30	-
CASSPRKGGAQWPETGELFF	TGTGCCAGCAGCCCTCGGAAGGGGGGGGCCCAGTGGCCTGAAACCGGGGAGCTGTTTTTT	-	TRBJ2-2	TRBV9	-